The 28 T cell receptor beta chains in this list originate from one sample, sequenced in a study of CD8+CD57+ T cells in acquired aplastic anemia. It was genomic DNA that served as the template for profiling TCR beta VDJ and CDR3. Via MiXCR, TCRdb re-called the reads, giving one row per CDR3 protein. This table holds some 120,000 distinct CDR3 sequences, roughly 50% found once. Material: sorted CD4+, CD8+, or CD8+CD57+ T cells (not recorded which) from PBMCs. The receptors originated from a human donor in good health, serving as a control.

This clonotype was counted at least ten times. This sequence joins TRBV4-1 and TRBJ1-2, with D possibly TRBD1 on 5 matching bases. The germline V and J ends were trimmed by 4 bases and 4 bases, with 13 bases remaining between them. Germline V CDR1 and CDR2: MGHRA, YSYEKL. This CDR3 is built from 14 residues. Here the CDR3 reads CASSRVTEFYGYTF. CDR3 in DNA: TGCGCCAGCAGCCGAGTGACAGAATTCTATGGCTACACCTTC.

V is TRBV5-6 and J is TRBJ2-5; D unresolved. Deletions cut 1 base from V and 0 bases from J, with 7 bases between. The germline V gene encodes CDR1 SGHDT and CDR2 YYEEEE. This CDR3 contains 14 residues. The chain's CDR3 is CASSLIRNQETQYF. The CDR3 DNA is TGTGCCAGCAGCTTGATCCGGAACCAAGAGACCCAGTACTTC.

This clonotype was seen a handful of times. For the CDR3, the DNA is TGTGCCAGCAGCGTAGCACCAGGGGTCTTTGAAAAACTGTTTTTT. It translates to CASSVAPGVFEKLFF. The chain is built from TRBV3-1 and TRBJ1-4; D might be TRBD1 (6 bases). The V gene lost 5 bases and the J gene lost 7 bases, with 17 bases spanning the gap. This CDR3 comprises 15 residues. Germline lookup yields CDR1 LGHDT and CDR2 YNNKEL (reference sequence).

This clonotype was counted many times. This chain connects TRBV27 to TRBJ2-3; 7 bases map to TRBD1. V gave up 4 bases and J gave up 4 bases; unmatched junction bases: 5. The CDR3 runs to 14 residues. The germline V gene encodes CDR1 MNHEY and CDR2 SMNVEV (reference sequence). CDR3 in DNA: TGTGCCAGCAGTTCCCACAGGGGAGCAGATACGCAGTATTTT. The encoded protein is CASSSHRGADTQYF.

The chain employs TRBV2 and TRBJ1-1; D remains ambiguous. Germline CDR1 is SNHLY and CDR2 is FYNNEI. The CDR3 loop spans 13 amino acids. V lost 8 bases, J lost 0 bases, and 10 bases lay in between. The CDR3 DNA reads as TGTGCCAGCGGCGGTTTCATGAACACTGAAGCTTTCTTT. Its translation: CASGGFMNTEAFF.

The chain uses TRBV29-1 and TRBJ2-1; 10 positions agree with TRBD2. Trimming cost V 4 bases and J 0 bases; bases outside gene matches: 0. The CDR3 length is 14 residues. CDR1 is SQVTM, CDR2 ANQGSEA, per germline. The CDR3 protein is CSVASGGSYNEQFF. CDR3 coding DNA: TGCAGCGTTGCTAGCGGGGGCTCCTACAATGAGCAGTTCTTC.

On this clonotype itself: One base away lies a much larger clone, so this may be a sequencing read error. The chain combines TRBV10-3 with TRBJ2-1, with 7 bases that match TRBD2. J gave up 10 bases and V 10 bases, and 13 bases lay outside the gene matches. Germline V CDR1 and CDR2: ENHRY, SYGVKD. The CDR3 length is 13 residues. CDR3 region: CARTGGGTYEQFF. In nucleotides, the CDR3 is TGTGCCAGGACTGGGGGGGGGACCTACGAGCAGTTCTTC.

The chain has TRBV29-1 and TRBJ1-1; D is undetermined. In germline, CDR1 is SQVTM, CDR2 ANQGSEA. The V gene lost 2 bases and the J gene lost 2 bases, with 12 bases spanning the gap. The CDR3 spans 14 residues. The CDR3 nucleotides read TGCAGCGTTGAATGGCTCTGGGGAAACACTGAAGCTTTCTTT. Translating gives CSVEWLWGNTEAFF.

The V gene is TRBV5-5, the J gene TRBJ2-7, with TRBD1 matching over 10 bases. With V trimmed by 7 bases and J by 4 bases, 8 bases remained unmatched. CDR3 length: 14 residues. The germline V gene encodes CDR1 SGHKS and CDR2 YYEKEE (reference sequence). The CDR3 is CASSVGTGVYEQYF. The CDR3 DNA reads as TGTGCCAGCTCCGTGGGGACAGGGGTATACGAGCAGTACTTC.

This clonotype was recorded only once. This could be a read error, since a much larger clone is one nucleotide away. The chain has TRBV19 and TRBJ2-4; 9 bases map to TRBD1. CDR3 length: 16 residues. Germline loops: CDR1 LNHDA, CDR2 SQIVND (reference sequence). CDR3 nucleotide sequence: TGTGCCAGTAGTATAACAGGGGGCCTAGCCAAAAACACTCAGTACTTC. Its protein product is CASSITGGLAKNTQYF.

The chain links TRBV24-1 to TRBJ2-3; weak D call: TRBD2 (6 bases). This CDR3 contains 13 residues. Germline V gives CDR1 KGHDR, CDR2 SFDVKD. The V end was cut by 3 bases, the J end by 11 bases, with 14 bases between. In nucleotides, the CDR3 is TGTGCCACCAGTGATCCTACGCGGGACGAGCAGTATTTT. It is translated as CATSDPTRDEQYF.

The table lists this clonotype with many counts. V usage is TRBV19 and J usage is TRBJ1-1, with D maybe TRBD1 (6 bases). CDR3 length equals 16 residues. Germline V CDR1 and CDR2: LNHDA, SQIVND (reference sequence). Trimming cost V 4 bases and J 6 bases, with 21 bases left between them. The CDR3 coding sequence is TGTGCCAGTAGTAAGGTTGGGGGGGCGGGAACCCCTGAAGCTTTCTTT. Amino acids: CASSKVGGAGTPEAFF.

The chain recombines TRBV7-8 with TRBJ1-4; tentative D call: TRBD1 (6 bases). The CDR3 totals 16 residues. V lost 5 bases to trimming and J lost 3 bases, with 16 bases between them. Germline CDR1 reads SGHVS; CDR2 reads FQNEAQ. DNA of the CDR3: TGTGCCAGCAGCCTCGGACAGTCGCCTTCTAATGAAAAACTGTTTTTT. Translation: CASSLGQSPSNEKLFF.

The chain uses TRBV7-3 and TRBJ1-6; 9 bases fit TRBD1. The CDR3 consists of 16 residues. Germline CDR1 SGHTA, CDR2 FQGTGA. V dropped 2 bases and J dropped 10; count of bases not matched to a gene: 9. The chain's CDR3 is CASSLEGQGVYSPLHF. The CDR3 coding sequence is TGTGCCAGCAGCTTAGAGGGACAGGGAGTCTACTCACCCCTCCACTTT.

The chain joins TRBV11-2 to TRBJ2-7; TRBD1 is a possible D gene (6 bases). The V gene's germline CDR1 is SGHAT and CDR2 FQNNGV. The CDR3 runs to 16 residues. V lost 0 bases and J 2 bases, leaving 14 bases between the germline ends. The DNA of the CDR3 is TGTGCCAGCAGCTTAGAGGGGACAACCCCTACCTACGAGCAGTACTTC. This gives the protein CASSLEGTTPTYEQYF.

This clonotype was seen ten or more times. The chain employs TRBV6-1 and TRBJ1-2, with D hard to call. The ends were cut back, 6 bases at V and 4 bases at J, with 21 bases in the middle. The CDR3 totals 16 residues. Per the germline V gene, CDR1 is MNHNS and CDR2 is SASEGT. The DNA of the CDR3 is TGTGCCAGCAGAGACCCGGAGGACCGGGCTGGCTATGGCTACACCTTC. Its protein product is CASRDPEDRAGYGYTF.

This clonotype was seen a handful of times. V gene TRBV6-1 combines with J gene TRBJ2-2, with D unresolved. This CDR3 has 13 residues. V shed 7 bases and J shed 3 bases, with 9 bases lying between them. The germline gives CDR1 MNHNS, CDR2 SASEGT. CDR3 amino acids: CASTRSDTGELFF. The CDR3 DNA reads as TGTGCCAGCACGCGCTCTGACACCGGGGAGCTGTTTTTT.

This clonotype was recorded at least ten times. V and J are TRBV2 and TRBJ2-2, with 7 bases that match TRBD1. Germline CDR1 is SNHLY and CDR2 is FYNNEI. V gave up 8 bases and J gave up 8 bases; unmatched junction bases: 8. The CDR3 covers 13 residues. The CDR3 coding sequence is TGTGCCAGCGATGAACAGGGGTGGGGGGAGCTGTTTTTT. Encoded protein: CASDEQGWGELFF. Full variable domain (missing parts from reference TRBV2 and TRBJ2-2): EPEVTQTPSHQVTQMGQEVILRCVPISNHLYFYWYRQILGQKVEFLVSFYNNEISEKSEIFDDQFSVERPDGSNFTLKIRSTKLEDSAMYFCASDEQGWGELFFGEGSRLTVL.

This clonotype was seen only a few times. At one boundary the junction diverges from the germline segment, which might be a read error. The chain couples TRBV19 to TRBJ1-5, with 7 bases that match TRBD1. CDR3 length: 15 amino acids. Germline V CDR1 and CDR2: LNHDA, SQIVND (reference sequence). CDR3 in DNA: TGTGCCAGTAGGGACAGGTCGGGTTTTAATCGGCCCCAGCATTTT. Translation: CASRDRSGFNRPQHF.

This clonotype turned up a few times. J is TRBJ1-1 and V is TRBV18, with TRBD1 matching 7 bases. V lost 1 base, J lost 4 bases, and 6 bases stayed unmatched. Germline lookup yields CDR1 KGHSH and CDR2 LQKENI. There are 15 residues in the CDR3. CDR3 nucleotides: TGTGCCAGCTCACCACAACAGGGGCAGGGCACTGAAGCTTTCTTT. This sequence encodes CASSPQQGQGTEAFF.

This clonotype was seen at least ten times. A read error may explain this, as a much larger clone is one base away. The chain has TRBV5-1 and TRBJ1-6, with D possibly TRBD1 on 5 matching bases. The CDR3 runs 12 residues. From germline, CDR1 is SGHRS and CDR2 YFSETQ. CDR3 nucleotide sequence: TGCGCCAGCAGCTTGACGGGGCAGCCCCTCCGCTTT. Its translation: CASSLTGQPLRF.

The table lists this clonotype with many counts. The chain combines TRBV12-3 or TRBV12-4 with TRBJ2-7, with no clear D. The CDR3 length is 11 residues. V gave up 5 bases and J gave up 1 base, with 3 bases separating them. CDR3 residues: CASSGSYEQYF. The CDR3, as DNA: TGTGCCAGCAGTGGGTCCTACGAGCAGTACTTC.

The rearrangement joins TRBV12-3 or TRBV12-4 to TRBJ1-6; 9 bases match TRBD1. There are 14 residues in the CDR3. V was pared by 5 bases and J by 9 bases, with 5 bases of the junction left unmatched. The CDR3 loop reads CASSDGTGSSPLHF. CDR3 bases: TGTGCCAGCAGTGACGGGACAGGGTCTTCACCCCTCCACTTT.

Concerning this clonotype: Relative to the germline gene, one junction end is altered; a read error may explain this. The genes are TRBV6-9 and TRBJ1-2; 7 bases are shared with TRBD1. The CDR3 loop spans 13 amino acids. Germline CDR1 is MNHGY and CDR2 is SVAAGI. CDR3 residues: CTSSPTGNYGYIF. The CDR3 nucleotides read TGTACCAGCAGTCCGACAGGGAACTATGGCTACATCTTC.

Worth noting for this clonotype: A single base separates this from a much larger clone, so it may be a read error. The chain couples TRBV12-5 to TRBJ2-1, with a weak D call TRBD2 (7 bases). The CDR3 has 14 amino acids. Deletions cut 8 bases from V and 5 bases from J, with 16 bases between. Germline V gene data show CDR1 as LGHNT and CDR2 as FRNRAP. The CDR3 sequence is CASSPRGGDNEQFF. The CDR3 DNA reads TGTGCTAGTAGTCCCCGAGGGGGGGACAATGAGCAGTTCTTC.

CDR3 sequence reads: CSVEDLGISGNTIYF. The DNA of the CDR3 is TGCAGCGTTGAAGATCTTGGAATCTCTGGAAACACCATATATTTT. This chain links TRBV29-1 with TRBJ1-3; no firm D call. CDR3 length: 15 residues. CDR1 SQVTM and CDR2 ANQGSEA come from the germline V gene. Trimming removed 0 bases at V and 0 bases at J, with 9 bases between.

As to this clonotype: A much larger clone is a single base away; this may be a read error. The rearrangement uses TRBV19 and TRBJ2-3; tentative D call: TRBD1 (5 bases). Germline V gene lookup returns CDR1 LNHDA and CDR2 SQIVND (reference sequence). The V gene lost 3 bases and the J gene lost 2 bases, with 12 bases spanning the gap. The CDR3 is 15 residues long. The CDR3: CASSISWGLTDTQYF. CDR3 in DNA: TGTGCCAGTAGTATTAGCTGGGGCCTCACAGATACGCAGTATTTT.

This clonotype was detected a few times. With a much larger clone just one base away, this may be a read error. The rearrangement links TRBV20-1 to TRBJ2-4; 7 bases match TRBD1. CDR1 is DFQATT and CDR2 is SNEGSKA in the germline V gene (reference sequence). V gave up 8 bases and J gave up 3 bases; unmatched junction bases: 7. CDR3 length: 13 residues. The CDR3 nucleotides are TGCAGTACTCCCGACAGGGACAAAAACATTCAGTACTTC. Translated: CSTPDRDKNIQYF.